Shown below are 9 T cell receptor beta chains from a single sample sequenced in a study of blood T cell repertoires in COVID-19. Generated by immunoSEQ multiplex PCR, the TCRdb table keeps only in-frame clones and is missing some. The profile shows 350,000 to 500,000 clones, about 88% of them singletons. The sample was PBMCs or T cells enriched from blood (not recorded which). The receptors were sampled from a woman between 18 and 29 years old who had been exposed to COVID-19.

This sequence joins TRBV7-8 and TRBJ2-1; a weak D match, TRBD2 (5 bases). CDR1 and CDR2 (germline): SGHVS, FQNEAQ. The length of the CDR3 is 16 residues. Trimming took 5 bases from V and 4 from J, leaving 18 bases between them. The CDR3 here is CASSPLSGDSYNEQFF. The CDR3 region has the DNA TGTGCCAGCAGCCCTCTGAGCGGCGACTCGTACAATGAGCAGTTCTTC. The whole variable domain, remainder taken from reference TRBV7-8 and TRBJ2-1, is GAGVSQSPRYKVAKRGQDVALRCDPISGHVSLFWYQQALGQGPEFLTYFQNEAQLDKSGLPSDRFFAERPEGSVSTLKIQRTQQEDSAVYLCASSPLSGDSYNEQFFGPGTRLTVL.

The V and J genes are TRBV6-2 or TRBV6-3 and TRBJ2-1; D remains ambiguous. Germline V gene data show CDR1 as MNHEY and CDR2 as SVGEGT. V was shortened by 2 bases and J by 7 bases, with 9 bases between the two germline ends. The CDR3 sequence is 13 residues long. The CDR3 DNA sequence: TGTGCCAGCAGTTACCTAGTACCGAATGAGCAGTTCTTC. Translated, it gives CASSYLVPNEQFF.

This clone appeared once. The chain combines TRBV9 with TRBJ2-7, with TRBD2 matching over 15 bases. V lost 4 bases and J lost 4; bases outside the gene matches: 6. The CDR3 is 16 amino acids. Germline V CDR1 and CDR2: SGDLS, YYNGEE. For the CDR3, the DNA is TGTGCCAGCAGCCCCGGACTAGCGGGAGGGAGGTACGAGCAGTACTTC. Residues: CASSPGLAGGRYEQYF.

The rearrangement links TRBV24-1 to TRBJ2-2; TRBD1 agrees at 7 bases. Looked up from germline, CDR1 is KGHDR and CDR2 is SFDVKD. V lost 3 bases to trimming and J lost 5 bases; unmatched junction nucleotides: 8. The CDR3 spans 16 residues. The CDR3, as DNA: TGTGCCACCAGTGATACCGACAGGGCCCTGACCGGGGAGCTGTTTTTT. Translated, it gives CATSDTDRALTGELFF.

This sequence joins TRBV5-1 and TRBJ1-1, with a possible D match to TRBD1 (6 bases). V was trimmed by 3 bases and J by 7 bases, leaving 16 bases between them. Germline values: CDR1 SGHRS, CDR2 YFSETQ. The CDR3 loop spans 14 amino acids. For the CDR3, the DNA is TGCGCCAGCAGCTCTACCGGGACATCGCATGAAGCTTTCTTT. It is translated as CASSSTGTSHEAFF.

The V and J genes are TRBV19 and TRBJ2-5; D unresolved. Per the germline V gene, CDR1 is LNHDA and CDR2 is SQIVND (reference sequence). V was pared by 4 bases and J by 5 bases, with 8 bases between. The length of the CDR3 is 12 residues. CDR3 amino acids: CASSTPEETQYF. CDR3 nucleotides: TGTGCCAGTAGTACCCCCGAGGAGACCCAGTACTTC.

The chain uses TRBV27 and TRBJ2-3, with D possibly matching TRBD2 (6 bases). The CDR3 totals 15 residues. CDR1 is MNHEY and CDR2 is SMNVEV in the germline V gene (reference sequence). Trimming took 6 bases from V and 2 from J, leaving 15 bases between them. The CDR3 region is CASSPPGVLTDTQYF. For the CDR3, the DNA is TGTGCCAGCAGCCCCCCGGGAGTGCTCACAGATACGCAGTATTTT.

The genes are TRBV6-5 and TRBJ2-7; D might be TRBD2 (6 bases). The CDR3 consists of 16 residues. The V end lost 1 base, the J end lost 0 bases, and 13 bases lay between the germline ends. The germline CDR1 and CDR2 sequences are MNHEY and SVGAGI. CDR3 sequence reads: CASSYYSGSFSYEQYF. DNA of the CDR3: TGTGCCAGCAGTTACTACAGCGGGTCCTTCTCCTACGAGCAGTACTTC.

The V and J genes are TRBV29-1 and TRBJ2-7; the match to TRBD2 covers 7 bases. V lost 1 base, J lost 4 bases, and 7 bases stayed unmatched. Per germline, CDR1 SQVTM and CDR2 ANQGSEA. CDR3 size: 14 residues. The CDR3 DNA reads TGCAGCGTTGAAGGTCAGGGCGGGGGTTACGAGCAGTACTTC. It specifies CSVEGQGGGYEQYF.